Sequencing of this T cell receptor beta chain was carried out in a study of blood T cell repertoires in COVID-19. Between the trimmed V and J ends, which lost 6 bases and 4 bases, there was a span of 13 bases. CDR1 is MNHNY, CDR2 SVGAGI, per germline (reference sequence). CDR3 length equals 15 residues. Clones were sequenced by immunoSEQ multiplex PCR, and TCRdb holds only the in-frame ones, with some missing. The sample has around 280,000 clones; around 85% are singletons. The sample was peripheral blood. The source is a young woman who had recovered from COVID-19. The V call is TRBV6-6, the J call TRBJ2-6; possible D gene TRBD1, 5 bases. As DNA, the CDR3 is TGTGCCAGCAGCCAGGGCTTAATCGGGGCCAACGTCCTGACTTTC. This encodes CASSQGLIGANVLTF.